This T cell receptor beta chain was observed in a study of beta chain features in type 1 diabetes (dated by TCRdb to the late 2010s). Regarding the complete study: Mean age, gender distribution, total cell number and subset yield did not differ between patients and healthy donors. A total of 100 million to 140 million sorted cells were examined across all samples, and the number of cells per subset was strongly correlated with RNA yield. The study compared TCRB repertoires of sorted circulating CD4+ T cell subsets between recently diagnosed type 1 diabetes patients and matched healthy donors. Regulatory and stem cell-like memory subsets were obtained from only 8 patients and about eight healthy donors, while naive and central memory subsets were obtained from all 30 or so donors.

Here is what the overall study found, with its caveats: Fewer insertions and more nucleotide deletions at VDJ recombination sites were observed in patients with type 1 diabetes, implying thymic rearrangement abnormalities. The naive, central memory and regulatory TCRB repertoires appeared to resemble one another more closely among patients than among healthy donors. HLA sub-analyses involved small numbers of individuals, so any influence of HLA type on TCRB rearrangement remained unresolved. Shorter templates might be favored by PCR, yet because patient and control samples were amplified and corrected together, any such skew would affect both groups equally. Because cDNA rather than genomic DNA was sequenced, highly expressing activated cells could have been over-represented, although no difference in activation and CD3 levels was found between groups. A moderate but significant shortening of TCRB CDR3 length was observed in type 1 diabetes patients in all four CD4+ subsets.

The entire isolated RNA was reverse transcribed using the High Capacity cDNA Reverse Transcription Kit, and thus expressed TCRB transcripts were sequenced. Deep immunoSEQ sequencing was performed on naive, central memory and regulatory T cell samples, with an average of roughly 3.6 million total reads per sample. Sorted cells were lysed in RLT buffer and RNA was extracted with DNase-treated RNeasy Micro or Mini kits, depending on cell number. Each cell subset was processed separately to prevent cross-contamination, with patient and healthy donor samples processed together. Using the immunoSEQ multiplex PCR, TCRB sequences were amplified from cDNA into 87-bp fragments spanning the CDR3 region. Sequencing of the amplicons was performed on the Illumina HiSeq platform. Under the source paper's analysis protocol: Synthetic template baselines were used to correct PCR bias computationally, reads within Hamming distance 2 were collapsed together, and singletons that could not be merged were discarded. By aligning reads against IMGT, V, D and J genes, CDR3 length, and insertions or deletions at six rearrangement sites were assigned. Clonotype counts were normalized to sorted cell number within each subset before computing true diversity and Gini coefficients with the tcR R package. The overlap coefficient, calculated on TCRB nucleotide sequences, was used to quantify repertoire sharing. Out-of-frame TCRB sequences from naive cells were analyzed to stand in for the pre-selection repertoire. TCRdb carries this immuneACCESS record with in-frame sequences only. Its versions omit some clonotypes, under half of them owing to an unresolved V gene in the studies checked, with the rest unexplained. V, J and clone size were drawn from that table, and D and trimming were deduced from the DNA. The sample yields 300,000 to 400,000 clones; 11% were counted once. The ten largest clones add up to roughly 0.014% of the sample.

Of note for this clone: Its antigen has not been determined. One base away there is no much larger clone; base qualities are not given.

In the germline V gene, CDR1 corresponds to KGHSH and CDR2 to LQKENI. From its cysteine to its phenylalanine, the CDR3 spans 13 amino acids. The read is trimmed to its CDR3 DNA, 39 bases read in frame from base 1. V is reduced by 2 bases and J by 2 bases, leaving a spacing of 7 bases between them. Each donor gave one peripheral blood draw, averaging about 120 mL, which was collected into heparinised tubes. Naive, central memory, regulatory and stem cell-like memory CD4+ T cells were sorted on a BD FACSAria II using a panel including CD45RO, CCR7, CD25, CD127, CD95 and CD27. All sorted populations exceeded 95% purity. PBMCs were isolated immediately by Lymphoprep density gradient centrifugation and stained directly without culture. To minimize batch effects, samples were stained and sorted in pairs, one healthy donor with one patient per experiment.

The TCR was taken from a woman aged 25 to 39 in good health. The chain is assembled from TRBV18 and TRBJ2-7; a tentative D match to TRBD2 spans 6 bases. Sequencing used naive CD4+ T cells from blood. According to the study, the label for this sample's cell subset or site signals: true naive CD4+ T cells. Here is the DNA: TGTGCCAGCTCACCAGCGGGGACCTACGAGCAGTACTTC. It specifies CASSPAGTYEQYF.